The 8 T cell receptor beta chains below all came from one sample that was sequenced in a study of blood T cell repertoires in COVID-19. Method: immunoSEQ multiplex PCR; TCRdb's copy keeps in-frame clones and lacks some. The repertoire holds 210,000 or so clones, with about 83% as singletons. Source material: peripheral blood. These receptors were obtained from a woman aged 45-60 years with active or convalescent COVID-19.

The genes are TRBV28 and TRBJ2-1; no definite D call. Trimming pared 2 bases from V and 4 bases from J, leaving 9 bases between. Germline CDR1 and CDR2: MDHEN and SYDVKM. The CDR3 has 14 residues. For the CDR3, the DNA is TGTGCCAGCAGTTTAATCGGTAATTACAATGAGCAGTTCTTC. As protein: CASSLIGNYNEQFF.

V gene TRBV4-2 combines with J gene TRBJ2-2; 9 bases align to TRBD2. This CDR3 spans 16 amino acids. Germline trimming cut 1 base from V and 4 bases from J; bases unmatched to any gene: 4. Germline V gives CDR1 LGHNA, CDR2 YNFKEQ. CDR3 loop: CASSQGLAGSTGELFF. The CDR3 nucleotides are TGTGCCAGCAGCCAAGGCCTAGCGGGAAGCACCGGGGAGCTGTTTTTT.

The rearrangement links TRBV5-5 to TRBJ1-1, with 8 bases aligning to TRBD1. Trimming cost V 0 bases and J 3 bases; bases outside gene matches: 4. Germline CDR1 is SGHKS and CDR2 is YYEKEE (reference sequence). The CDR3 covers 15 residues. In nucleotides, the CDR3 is TGTGCCAGCAGCTTGGAGACAGGGGACTACACTGAAGCTTTCTTT. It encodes CASSLETGDYTEAFF. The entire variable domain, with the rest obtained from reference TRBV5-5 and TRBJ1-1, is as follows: DAGVTQSPTHLIKTRGQQVTLRCSPISGHKSVSWYQQVLGQGPQFIFQYYEKEERGRGNFPDRFSARQFPNYSSELNVNALLLGDSALYLCASSLETGDYTEAFFGQGTRLTVV.

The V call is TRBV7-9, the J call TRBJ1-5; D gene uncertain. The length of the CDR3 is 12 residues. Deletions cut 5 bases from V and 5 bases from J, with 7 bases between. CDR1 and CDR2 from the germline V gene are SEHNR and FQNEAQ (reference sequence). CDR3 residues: CASSLQDQPQHF. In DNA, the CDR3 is TGTGCCAGCAGCCTCCAGGATCAGCCCCAGCATTTT.

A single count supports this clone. CDR3 DNA: TGTGCCAGCAGGCAGGCACAAGAGACCCAGTACTTC. Translating gives CASRQAQETQYF. The V gene is TRBV2, the J gene TRBJ2-5; no firm D call. CDR3 length equals 12 residues. The V end lost 6 bases, the J end lost 2 bases, and 7 bases lay between the germline ends. The germline gives CDR1 SNHLY, CDR2 FYNNEI.

The DNA of the CDR3 is TGTGCCAGTACCCCGGGCGGGGGTAAGTCCCGACTGAGTGAAGCTTTCTTT. It translates to CASTPGGGKSRLSEAFF. The rearrangement joins TRBV19 to TRBJ1-1; perhaps TRBD1 as D (5 bases). The ends were cut back, 7 bases at V and 7 bases at J, with 28 bases in the middle. The germline CDR1 and CDR2 sequences are LNHDA and SQIVND (reference sequence). The CDR3 runs to 17 residues.

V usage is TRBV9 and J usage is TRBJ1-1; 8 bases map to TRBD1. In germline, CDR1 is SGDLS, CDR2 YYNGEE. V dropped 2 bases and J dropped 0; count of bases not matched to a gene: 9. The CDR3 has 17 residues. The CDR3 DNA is TGTGCCAGCAGCGTTGACAGGGGCCGACCCATGAACACTGAAGCTTTCTTT. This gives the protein CASSVDRGRPMNTEAFF.

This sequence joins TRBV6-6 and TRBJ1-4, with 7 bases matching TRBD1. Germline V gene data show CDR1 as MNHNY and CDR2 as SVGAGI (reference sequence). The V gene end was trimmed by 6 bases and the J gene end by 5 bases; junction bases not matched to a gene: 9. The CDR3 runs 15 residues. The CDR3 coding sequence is TGTGCCAGCAGACCCGGGTCAGGGGGGAATGAAAAACTGTTTTTT. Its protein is CASRPGSGGNEKLFF.